The T cell receptor (beta chain) under discussion was sequenced for a study of T-cell memory formation after mild COVID-19. The CDR3 runs 16 residues. CDR1 is LNHNV, CDR2 YYDKDF, per germline (reference sequence). V was clipped by 5 bases and J by 0 bases, with 14 bases between them. Each CDR3 protein is one row after TCRdb ran MiXCR on the 5' RACE reads. Among about 610,000 distinct CDR3 sequences listed, around a sixth were seen once. This clonotype came up a few times. The TCR sequence derives from an adult woman who had mild COVID-19 (a few samples of this study predate the infection). Cell type and time point are not known. The chain carries TRBV15 and TRBJ1-5; possible D gene TRBD1, 5 bases. Specimen: PBMCs or a T cell subset sorted from them (not recorded which). The CDR3 DNA follows: TGTGCCACCAGCTCCAAGGGGTGGGATAGCAATCAGCCCCAGCATTTT. Amino acid sequence: CATSSKGWDSNQPQHF.